The 5 T cell receptor beta chains below all came from one sample that was sequenced in a study of blood T cell repertoires in COVID-19. TCRdb's table, derived via immunoSEQ multiplex PCR, lists solely in-frame clones and lacks some. This sample has approximately 160,000 clones, with 84% found just once. The material sequenced was PBMCs or T cells enriched from blood (not recorded which). Receptors were obtained from a man aged 50 or older who had recovered from COVID-19.

The V gene is TRBV6-5, the J gene TRBJ2-2, with 8 bases lining up with TRBD2. V trimming: 6 bases; J trimming: 7 bases; junction bases outside the gene matches: 10. CDR3 size: 15 residues. CDR1 MNHEY and CDR2 SVGAGI come from the germline V gene. The CDR3 loop reads CASRNPGGPSGELFF. CDR3 nucleotide sequence: TGTGCCAGCAGGAACCCGGGGGGGCCGAGCGGGGAGCTGTTTTTT.

V usage is TRBV7-8 and J usage is TRBJ2-2; 11 bases match TRBD1. The V and J ends lost 8 bases and 6 bases, in that order; junction bases with no gene match: 20. The CDR3 contains 19 residues. Germline V CDR1 and CDR2: SGHVS, FQNEAQ. The CDR3 reads CASRPPGQGVGGLAGELFF. CDR3 DNA: TGTGCCAGCCGACCCCCGGGACAGGGGGTTGGGGGTTTGGCCGGGGAGCTGTTTTTT.

The rearrangement joins TRBV2 to TRBJ2-1, with TRBD2 matching over 13 bases. This CDR3 is 12 amino acids long. V was clipped by 6 bases and J by 13 bases; unmatched bases: 3. Germline V gene data show CDR1 as SNHLY and CDR2 as FYNNEI. CDR3: CASSGLAGAQFF. The CDR3 DNA is TGTGCCAGCAGCGGACTAGCGGGGGCCCAGTTCTTC.

The chain uses TRBV30 and TRBJ1-5; 9 bases line up with TRBD1. The CDR3 is 15 amino acids. Looked up from germline, CDR1 is GTSNPN and CDR2 is SVGIG (reference sequence). Trimming at V came to 0 bases and at J to 7 bases, leaving 7 bases not matched to a gene. The DNA of the CDR3 is TGTGCCTGGAGTGTTACAGGGGGCGGAGGGCAGCCCCAGCATTTT. This gives the protein CAWSVTGGGGQPQHF.

This sequence joins TRBV1 and TRBJ1-4. TRBV1 is termed a pseudogene. This CDR3 is built from 17 residues. CDR3 in DNA: TGCACCAGCAGCCAGCTCCGGAGAGGCCGCGGCGTTTTGGAACTGTTTTTT. Amino acid sequence: CTSSQLRRGRGVLELFF.